The T cell receptor (beta chain) under discussion was sequenced for a study of CD8+ T cells in alopecia areata. The wider study: At a dose of 5 to 10 mg twice daily, oral tofacitinib was given to treated patients. Study outcomes and limitations: Scalp clonality and expanded CD8+ clones among the top 100 showed significant decreases with tofacitinib.

Stated treatment: oral pan-JAK inhibitor, 5-10 mg twice daily. It was from alopecia areata patients that lesional scalp punch biopsies and peripheral blood were collected. cDNA reverse transcribed from extracted RNA served as the sequencing template. Here immunoSEQ multiplex PCR was the method, and the copy in TCRdb shows in-frame clones only, minus some. Here the sample spans roughly 70,000 clones, 29% being singletons. Germline loops: CDR1 SGHRS, CDR2 YFSETQ. This CDR3 is built from 11 residues. Trimming removed 0 bases from V and 6 bases from J, with 1 base in between. Comments on this clone: What it binds is unknown. This sample includes further DNA sequences coding for the same CDR3.

The sequence came from a human donor with alopecia areata. The source material was CD8+ T cells sorted from blood, sampled at week 4, from a patient treated with tofacitinib. V usage is TRBV5-1 and J usage is TRBJ2-1; D remains ambiguous. Here the CDR3 reads CASSLGNEQFF. As DNA, the CDR3 is TGCGCCAGCAGCTTGGGCAATGAGCAGTTCTTC.